The 15 T cell receptor beta chains in this list originate from one sample, sequenced in a study of T cells in localized non-small cell lung cancer. Using immunoSEQ multiplex PCR, the repertoire was profiled, and TCRdb retains in-frame clones only, with some absent. In the table there are tens of thousands of clones, roughly 89% of which are singletons. The sequencing used peripheral blood, collected before any cancer treatment. The source of these receptors is a female donor aged 60 or older with stage I lung adenocarcinoma.

J is TRBJ2-3 and V is TRBV4-1; TRBD2 agrees at 8 bases. J gave up 3 bases and V 2 bases, and 10 bases lay outside the gene matches. The CDR3 is 17 amino acids. CDR1 is MGHRA, CDR2 YSYEKL, per germline. The DNA of the CDR3 is TGCGCCAGCAGCCAACCAGTAGCGGGACGGGTTACAGATACGCAGTATTTT. This gives the protein CASSQPVAGRVTDTQYF.

This chain joins TRBV7-3 and TRBJ2-1, with D possibly being TRBD2 (6 bases). V lost 1 base to trimming and J lost 7 bases, with 17 bases between them. This CDR3 is 16 amino acids long. Germline values: CDR1 SGHTA, CDR2 FQGTGA. CDR3 in amino acids: CASSLNQGGRINEQFF. CDR3 nucleotide sequence: TGTGCCAGCAGCTTAAATCAGGGAGGCCGAATAAATGAGCAGTTCTTC.

The chain combines TRBV28 with TRBJ2-3, with D unresolved. There are 15 residues in the CDR3. Trimming shortened V by 5 bases and J by 1 base, and 13 bases separated the two germline ends. Per the germline V gene, CDR1 is MDHEN and CDR2 is SYDVKM. CDR3 sequence: CASSPRGRRTDTQYF. The CDR3 DNA follows: TGTGCCAGCAGTCCCCGTGGCAGACGCACAGATACGCAGTATTTT.

The chain combines TRBV2 with TRBJ2-7, with 11 bases aligning to TRBD2. V lost 5 bases and J lost 3; bases outside the gene matches: 6. This CDR3 spans 15 amino acids. CDR1 SNHLY and CDR2 FYNNEI come from the germline V gene. This CDR3 is CASSHELAGDYEQYF. As DNA, the CDR3 is TGTGCCAGCAGTCACGAACTAGCGGGAGACTACGAGCAGTACTTC. The whole variable domain, filled in from reference TRBV2 and TRBJ2-7, reads EPEVTQTPSHQVTQMGQEVILRCVPISNHLYFYWYRQILGQKVEFLVSFYNNEISEKSEIFDDQFSVERPDGSNFTLKIRSTKLEDSAMYFCASSHELAGDYEQYFGPGTRLTVT.

Turning to this clone: The CDR3 does not end in the conserved phenylalanine or tryptophan, so this is likely a read error. The chain joins TRBV11-1 to TRBJ1-1, with D maybe TRBD1 (5 bases). The V end was cut by 1 base, the J end by 4 bases, with 22 bases between. Germline CDR1 reads SGHAT; CDR2 reads FQDESV (reference sequence). The CDR3 is 18 residues long. The CDR3 loop reads CASSLVGVVGGDLTEAFL. The CDR3 nucleotides are TGTGCCAGCAGCTTAGTAGGGGTTGTCGGCGGAGATCTCACTGAAGCTTTCCTT.

This chain uses TRBV10-2 with TRBJ2-7, with TRBD2 identical over 9 bases. Germline V gene lookup returns CDR1 WSHSY and CDR2 SAAADI. V was pared by 6 bases and J by 5 bases, with 5 bases of the junction left unmatched. The CDR3 has 13 amino acids. The DNA of the CDR3 is TGCGCCAGCAGATTAGCGGGAGTCGACGAGCAGTACTTC. This encodes CASRLAGVDEQYF.

This clone was counted between two and nine times. The J gene is TRBJ2-3, the V gene TRBV5-4; D unresolved. The germline V gene has CDR1 SGHNT and CDR2 YYREEE (reference sequence). V was shortened by 0 bases and J by 5 bases, with 4 bases between the two germline ends. The CDR3 contains 12 residues. DNA of the CDR3: TGTGCCAGCAGCTTGGAGGTAGATACGCAGTATTTT. As protein: CASSLEVDTQYF.

The chain couples TRBV5-1 to TRBJ2-2; 8 nucleotides align to TRBD2. Trimming at V came to 4 bases and at J to 3 bases, leaving 5 bases not matched to a gene. Germline V gene sequence: CDR1 SGHRS, CDR2 YFSETQ. The CDR3 has 15 residues. CDR3 coding DNA: TGCGCCAGCAGCCCGATGACTAGCGACACCGGGGAGCTGTTTTTT. This encodes CASSPMTSDTGELFF.

The chain carries TRBV18 and TRBJ2-1; TRBD2 agrees at 15 bases. V shed 0 bases and J 4 bases; nucleotides not matched to a gene: 4. Germline-derived CDR1 and CDR2 are KGHSH and LQKENI. The CDR3 loop spans 18 amino acids. This CDR3 is CASSPPGLAGGIYNEQFF. The CDR3 nucleotides are TGTGCCAGCTCACCACCCGGACTAGCGGGAGGGATATACAATGAGCAGTTCTTC.

V is TRBV5-1 and J is TRBJ2-3, with 7 nucleotides matching TRBD1. Trimming removed 1 base from V and 3 bases from J; junction bases left unmatched: 5. Looked up from germline, CDR1 is SGHRS and CDR2 is YFSETQ. The CDR3 contains 15 residues. The CDR3 bases are TGCGCCAGCAGCTTGTTGGGACAGCCTACAGATACGCAGTATTTT. This encodes CASSLLGQPTDTQYF. Drawing the rest from reference TRBV5-1 and TRBJ2-3, the complete variable domain is KAGVTQTPRYLIKTRGQQVTLSCSPISGHRSVSWYQQTPGQGLQFLFEYFSETQRNKGNFPGRFSGRQFSNSRSEMNVSTLELGDSALYLCASSLLGQPTDTQYFGPGTRLTVL.

The chain employs TRBV18 and TRBJ2-5; D may be TRBD1 (6 bases). The V end was cut by 4 bases, the J end by 1 base, with 10 bases between. CDR3 length equals 14 residues. Per the germline V gene, CDR1 is KGHSH and CDR2 is LQKENI. The CDR3 here is CASSLGATQETQYF. The CDR3 DNA is TGTGCCAGCTCACTGGGGGCGACCCAAGAGACCCAGTACTTC.

The chain has TRBV2 and TRBJ2-1; D is unresolved. Germline V lookup: CDR1 SNHLY, CDR2 FYNNEI. V was pared by 6 bases and J by 12 bases, with 24 bases between. The CDR3 covers 15 residues. The CDR3 here is CASRGSAPQKVGQFF. CDR3 nucleotide sequence: TGTGCCAGCAGGGGTTCGGCCCCACAAAAGGTGGGGCAGTTCTTC.

V usage is TRBV30 and J usage is TRBJ1-1; 8 nucleotides match TRBD1. The CDR3 loop spans 15 amino acids. Germline V gene lookup returns CDR1 GTSNPN and CDR2 SVGIG (reference sequence). V lost 3 bases, J lost 4 bases, and 10 bases stayed unmatched. CDR3 protein: CAWSATGGRGTEAFF. The CDR3 DNA reads as TGTGCCTGGAGCGCTACAGGGGGTAGAGGCACTGAAGCTTTCTTT.

V is TRBV9 and J is TRBJ1-1; no clear D gene. The V gene lost 4 bases and the J gene lost 1 base, with 14 bases spanning the gap. The germline V gene has CDR1 SGDLS and CDR2 YYNGEE. This CDR3 comprises 15 residues. CDR3 nucleotide sequence: TGTGCCAGCAGCTCCGCCCCGGGGAAGAACACTGAAGCTTTCTTT. Residues: CASSSAPGKNTEAFF.

The chain is built from TRBV7-9 and TRBJ1-4; D perhaps matches TRBD1 (5 bases). The V end was cut by 5 bases, the J end by 6 bases, with 16 bases between. The V gene's germline CDR1 is SEHNR and CDR2 FQNEAQ (reference sequence). The CDR3 length is 15 residues. This CDR3 reads CASSHPRRGDEKLFF. CDR3 DNA: TGTGCCAGCAGCCACCCCCGGAGGGGCGATGAAAAACTGTTTTTT.